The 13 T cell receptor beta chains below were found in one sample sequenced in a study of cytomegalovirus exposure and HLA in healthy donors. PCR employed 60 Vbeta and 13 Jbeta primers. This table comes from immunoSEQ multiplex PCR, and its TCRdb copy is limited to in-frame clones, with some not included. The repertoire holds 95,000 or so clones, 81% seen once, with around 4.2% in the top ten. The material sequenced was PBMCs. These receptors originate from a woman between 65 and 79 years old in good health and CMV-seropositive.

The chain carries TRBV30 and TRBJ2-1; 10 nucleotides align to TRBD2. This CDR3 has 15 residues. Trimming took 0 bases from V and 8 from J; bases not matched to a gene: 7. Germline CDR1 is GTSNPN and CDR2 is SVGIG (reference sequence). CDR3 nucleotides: TGTGCCTGGAGTGTACCTCTAGCGGGAGCGTATGAGCAGTTCTTC. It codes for CAWSVPLAGAYEQFF.

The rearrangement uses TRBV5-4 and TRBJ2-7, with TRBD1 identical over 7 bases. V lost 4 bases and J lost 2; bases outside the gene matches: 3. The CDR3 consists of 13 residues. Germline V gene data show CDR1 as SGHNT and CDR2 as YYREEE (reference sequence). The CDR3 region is CASSHRGTYEQYF. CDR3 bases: TGTGCCAGCAGCCACAGGGGAACCTACGAGCAGTACTTC.

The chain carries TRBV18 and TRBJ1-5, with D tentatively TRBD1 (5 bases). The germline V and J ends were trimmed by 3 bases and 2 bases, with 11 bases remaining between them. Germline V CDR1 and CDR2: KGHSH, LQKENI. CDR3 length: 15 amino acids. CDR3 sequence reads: CASSPETGGNQPQHF. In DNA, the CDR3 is TGTGCCAGCTCACCGGAGACGGGGGGCAATCAGCCCCAGCATTTT.

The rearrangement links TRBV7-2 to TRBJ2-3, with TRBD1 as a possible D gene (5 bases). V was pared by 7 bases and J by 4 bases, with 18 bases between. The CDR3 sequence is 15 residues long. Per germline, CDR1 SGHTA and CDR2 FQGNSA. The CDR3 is CASKRVGLGPDTQYF. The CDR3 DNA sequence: TGTGCCAGCAAGAGAGTGGGGCTGGGGCCAGATACGCAGTATTTT. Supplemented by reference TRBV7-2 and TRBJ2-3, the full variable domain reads GAGVSQSPSNKVTEKGKDVELRCDPISGHTALYWYRQSLGQGLEFLIYFQGNSAPDKSGLPSDRFSAERTGGSVSTLTIQRTQQEDSAVYLCASKRVGLGPDTQYFGPGTRLTVL.

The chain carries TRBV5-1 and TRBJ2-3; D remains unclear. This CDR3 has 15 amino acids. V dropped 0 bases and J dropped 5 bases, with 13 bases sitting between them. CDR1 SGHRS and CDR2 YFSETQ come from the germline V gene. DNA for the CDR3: TGCGCCAGCAGCTTGGGGAGTGCGATCGGAGATACGCAGTATTTT. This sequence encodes CASSLGSAIGDTQYF.

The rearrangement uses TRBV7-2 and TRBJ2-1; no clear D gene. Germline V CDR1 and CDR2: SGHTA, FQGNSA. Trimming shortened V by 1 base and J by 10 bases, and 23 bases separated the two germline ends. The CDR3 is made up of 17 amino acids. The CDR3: CASSLEALEPGLGEQFF. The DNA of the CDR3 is TGTGCCAGCAGCTTAGAGGCCCTTGAACCCGGTCTAGGAGAGCAGTTCTTC.

The CDR3 DNA follows: TGTGCCAGCTCACCAGGGACAGTCTATGGCTACACCTTC. It yields the protein CASSPGTVYGYTF. The chain employs TRBV18 and TRBJ1-2, with 7 nucleotides matching TRBD1. Germline-derived CDR1 and CDR2 are KGHSH and LQKENI. V lost 2 bases, J lost 4 bases, and 1 base stayed unmatched. The CDR3 has 13 amino acids.

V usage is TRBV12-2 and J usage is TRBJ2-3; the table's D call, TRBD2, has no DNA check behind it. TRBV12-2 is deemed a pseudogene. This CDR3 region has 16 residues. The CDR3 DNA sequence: TGTGCAAGTCGCTTCGGGGCCAGCGGGAGGGACGATACGCAGTATTTT. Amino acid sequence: CASRFGASGRDDTQYF.

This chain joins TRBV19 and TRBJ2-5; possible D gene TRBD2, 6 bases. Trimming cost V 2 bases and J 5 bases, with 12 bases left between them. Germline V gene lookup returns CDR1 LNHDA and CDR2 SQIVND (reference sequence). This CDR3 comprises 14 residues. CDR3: CASSIYGGYETQYF. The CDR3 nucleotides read TGTGCCAGTAGTATATATGGGGGGTATGAGACCCAGTACTTC.

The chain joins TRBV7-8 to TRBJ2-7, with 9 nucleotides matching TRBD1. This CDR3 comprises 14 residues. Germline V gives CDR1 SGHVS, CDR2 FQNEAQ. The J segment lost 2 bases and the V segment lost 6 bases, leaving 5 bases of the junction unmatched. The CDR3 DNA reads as TGTGCCAGCAGTATAGGGACAGGGCCCTACGAGCAGTACTTC. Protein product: CASSIGTGPYEQYF.

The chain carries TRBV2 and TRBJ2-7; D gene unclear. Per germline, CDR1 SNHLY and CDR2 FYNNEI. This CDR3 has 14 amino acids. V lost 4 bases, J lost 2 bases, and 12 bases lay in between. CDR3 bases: TGTGCCAGCAGTGGGCCCTCCGTACCCTACGAGCAGTACTTC. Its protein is CASSGPSVPYEQYF.

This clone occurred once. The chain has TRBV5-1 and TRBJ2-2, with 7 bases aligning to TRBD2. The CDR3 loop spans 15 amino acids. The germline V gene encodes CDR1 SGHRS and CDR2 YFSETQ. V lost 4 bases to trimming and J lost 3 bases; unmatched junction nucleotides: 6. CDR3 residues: CASSLGLADTGELFF. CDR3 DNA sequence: TGCGCCAGCAGCCTGGGGCTAGCGGACACCGGGGAGCTGTTTTTT.

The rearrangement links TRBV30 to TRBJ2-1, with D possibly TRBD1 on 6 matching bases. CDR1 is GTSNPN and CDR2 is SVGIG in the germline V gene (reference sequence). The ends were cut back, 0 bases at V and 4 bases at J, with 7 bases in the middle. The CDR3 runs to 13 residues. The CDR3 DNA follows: TGTGCCTGGAGTGTGGACAGATACAATGAGCAGTTCTTC. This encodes CAWSVDRYNEQFF.